These 7 T cell receptor beta chains were all obtained from the same sample, sequenced in a study of cytomegalovirus exposure and HLA in healthy donors. With 60 Vbeta and 13 Jbeta primers, the PCR was carried out. Measured with immunoSEQ multiplex PCR; TCRdb has only the in-frame clones, and not every one. The data hold 200,000 or so clones, with roughly 80% observed a single time. Sequencing used PBMCs. The receptors come from a man aged 35 to 55 in good health and CMV-seropositive.

The gene calls are TRBV28 and TRBJ2-1, with D uncertain. Germline CDR1 is MDHEN and CDR2 is SYDVKM. V was trimmed by 1 base and J by 6 bases, leaving 10 bases between them. The CDR3 is 14 amino acids. The CDR3 bases are TGTGCCAGCAGTTTATTTTCAGGTACCAATGAGCAGTTCTTC. Translated: CASSLFSGTNEQFF.

The J gene is TRBJ2-3, the V gene TRBV2; the match to TRBD1 covers 9 bases. In germline, CDR1 is SNHLY, CDR2 FYNNEI. Trimming cost V 8 bases and J 4 bases; bases outside gene matches: 7. This CDR3 has 14 residues. The CDR3 sequence is CASPRGTGSDTQYF. CDR3 sequence (DNA): TGTGCCAGCCCCAGAGGGACAGGGTCAGATACGCAGTATTTT.

This clone was detected a few times. This chain links TRBV7-2 with TRBJ2-2, with 10 bases matching TRBD1. The ends lost 1 base at V and 7 bases at J; junction bases unmatched: 3. Germline-derived CDR1 and CDR2 are SGHTA and FQGNSA. This CDR3 region has 15 residues. This chain's CDR3 is CASSLGTGGVGELFF. The CDR3 DNA sequence: TGTGCCAGCAGCTTAGGGACAGGGGGGGTCGGGGAGCTGTTTTTT.

This clone was seen only a few times. The rearrangement links TRBV5-4 to TRBJ2-2, with D uncertain. Germline-derived CDR1 and CDR2 are SGHNT and YYREEE (reference sequence). The CDR3 spans 13 residues. Trimming took off 4 bases at V and 5 bases at J, with 9 bases between the two ends. CDR3 sequence (DNA): TGTGCCAGCAGCCAGATTTGGACCGGGGAGCTGTTTTTT. Residues: CASSQIWTGELFF.

The V and J genes are TRBV5-1 and TRBJ1-4; TRBD1 matches at 7 bases. The germline gives CDR1 SGHRS, CDR2 YFSETQ. The CDR3 contains 15 residues. The trim removed 4 bases at V and 7 bases at J, leaving 10 bases unmatched. CDR3: CASSPGTDPSEKLFF. Here the CDR3 DNA reads TGCGCCAGCAGCCCCGGGACAGACCCAAGTGAAAAACTGTTTTTT. Filled out from reference TRBV5-1 and TRBJ1-4, the complete variable domain reads KAGVTQTPRYLIKTRGQQVTLSCSPISGHRSVSWYQQTPGQGLQFLFEYFSETQRNKGNFPGRFSGRQFSNSRSEMNVSTLELGDSALYLCASSPGTDPSEKLFFGSGTQLSVL.

The chain couples TRBV27 to TRBJ2-7; 9 bases are a match to TRBD2. CDR1 is MNHEY and CDR2 is SMNVEV in the germline V gene (reference sequence). With 5 bases clipped from V and 6 bases from J, the junction kept 8 bases outside the gene matches. This CDR3 has 14 amino acids. The CDR3, as DNA: TGTGCCAGCAGTCGCCTAGCGGGGCAAGGCGAGCAGTACTTC. It codes for CASSRLAGQGEQYF.

This clone is a singleton in its sample. The rearrangement uses TRBV7-2 and TRBJ2-4; D possibly corresponds to TRBD2 (6 bases). Per the germline V gene, CDR1 is SGHTA and CDR2 is FQGNSA. Trimming took 3 bases from V and 3 from J, leaving 12 bases between them. This CDR3 spans 15 amino acids. The CDR3 nucleotides are TGTGCCAGCAGCTTGGAGGGATCGGTCAAAAACATTCAGTACTTC. The encoded protein is CASSLEGSVKNIQYF. Looking up the rest from reference TRBV7-2 and TRBJ2-4 gives the full variable domain: GAGVSQSPSNKVTEKGKDVELRCDPISGHTALYWYRQSLGQGLEFLIYFQGNSAPDKSGLPSDRFSAERTGGSVSTLTIQRTQQEDSAVYLCASSLEGSVKNIQYFGAGTRLSVL.